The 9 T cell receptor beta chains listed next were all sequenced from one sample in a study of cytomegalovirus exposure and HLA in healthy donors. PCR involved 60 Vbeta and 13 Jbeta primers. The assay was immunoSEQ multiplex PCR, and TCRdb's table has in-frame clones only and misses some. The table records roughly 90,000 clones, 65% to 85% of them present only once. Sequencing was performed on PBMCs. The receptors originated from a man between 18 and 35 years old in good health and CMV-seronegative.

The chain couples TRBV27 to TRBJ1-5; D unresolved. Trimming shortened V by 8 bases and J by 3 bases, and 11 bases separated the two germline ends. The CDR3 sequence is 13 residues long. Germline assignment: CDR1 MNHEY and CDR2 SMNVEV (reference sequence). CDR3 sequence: CASVDGVNQPQHF. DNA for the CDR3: TGTGCCAGCGTAGACGGAGTCAATCAGCCCCAGCATTTT.

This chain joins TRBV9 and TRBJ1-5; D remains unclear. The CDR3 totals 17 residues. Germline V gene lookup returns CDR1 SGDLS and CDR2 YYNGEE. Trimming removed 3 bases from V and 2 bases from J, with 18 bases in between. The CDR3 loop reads CASSADLGSPGNQPQHF. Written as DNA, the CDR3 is TGTGCCAGCAGCGCGGACTTGGGAAGCCCAGGCAATCAGCCCCAGCATTTT.

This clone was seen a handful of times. The CDR3 coding sequence is TGTGCCAGCAGCCTGACAGGACTTAATTCACCCCTCCACTTT. It yields the protein CASSLTGLNSPLHF. The chain recombines TRBV5-6 with TRBJ1-6; a possible D gene is TRBD1 (6 bases). Germline V gives CDR1 SGHDT, CDR2 YYEEEE. The CDR3 is 14 amino acids. V was trimmed by 4 bases and J by 6 bases, leaving 11 bases between them.

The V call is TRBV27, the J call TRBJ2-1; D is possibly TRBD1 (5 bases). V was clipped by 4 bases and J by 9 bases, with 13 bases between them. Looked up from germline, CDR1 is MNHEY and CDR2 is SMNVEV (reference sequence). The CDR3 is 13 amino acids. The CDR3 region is CASSYGGASEQFF. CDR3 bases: TGTGCCAGCAGTTACGGTGGGGCTAGTGAGCAGTTCTTC.

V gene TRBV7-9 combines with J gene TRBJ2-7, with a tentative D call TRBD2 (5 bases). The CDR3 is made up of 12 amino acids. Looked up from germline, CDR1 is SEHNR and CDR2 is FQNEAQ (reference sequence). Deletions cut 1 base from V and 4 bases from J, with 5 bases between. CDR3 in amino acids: CASSLGEYEQYF. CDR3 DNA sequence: TGTGCCAGCAGCTTAGGGGAGTACGAGCAGTACTTC.

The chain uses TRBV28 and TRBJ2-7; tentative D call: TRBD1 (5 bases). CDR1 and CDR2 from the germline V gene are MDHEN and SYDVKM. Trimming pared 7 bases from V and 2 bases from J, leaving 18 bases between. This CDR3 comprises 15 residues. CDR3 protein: CASTTLTGFPYEQYF. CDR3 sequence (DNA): TGTGCCAGCACAACCCTAACAGGCTTCCCCTACGAGCAGTACTTC.

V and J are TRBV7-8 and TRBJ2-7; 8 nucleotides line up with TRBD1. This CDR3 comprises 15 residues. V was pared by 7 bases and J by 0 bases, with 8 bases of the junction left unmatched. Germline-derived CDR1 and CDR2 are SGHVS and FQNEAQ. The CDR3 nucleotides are TGTGCCAGCAACCGACGGACAGGGAACTCCTACGAGCAGTACTTC. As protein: CASNRRTGNSYEQYF.

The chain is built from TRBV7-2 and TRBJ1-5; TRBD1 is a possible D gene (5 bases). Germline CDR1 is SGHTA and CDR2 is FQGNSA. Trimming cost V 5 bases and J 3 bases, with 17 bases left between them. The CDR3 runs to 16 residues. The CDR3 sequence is CASSPSGGRANQPQHF. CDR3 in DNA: TGTGCCAGCAGCCCGTCGGGCGGCAGGGCCAATCAGCCCCAGCATTTT.

This chain's CDR3 is CASSYASPGQGHGYTF. The CDR3, as DNA: TGTGCCAGCAGTTACGCATCGCCGGGACAGGGGCATGGCTACACCTTC. The rearrangement uses TRBV6-5 and TRBJ1-2; 10 bases are shared with TRBD1. V lost 2 bases and J lost 6; bases outside the gene matches: 9. Germline loops: CDR1 MNHEY, CDR2 SVGAGI. There are 16 residues in the CDR3.